These 5 T cell receptor beta chains came from one sample sequenced in a study of blood T cells in healthy people across ages. Then a second PCR, running roughly 7 to 11 cycles, was carried out with a sample-barcoded 5' primer and a J-beta primer mix. Each CDR3 protein is one row after TCRdb ran MiXCR on the 5' RACE reads. This table has over a million distinct CDR3 sequences, less than 45% appearing once. Sequencing was done on a sample of blood. These receptor sequences come from a woman aged 18 to 35 in good health.

The genes are TRBV4-3 and TRBJ1-1; TRBD1 aligns across 9 bases. Unmatched junction bases numbered 1, after V lost 1 base and J lost 4 bases. From germline, CDR1 is LGHNA and CDR2 YSLEER. The CDR3 extends over 14 amino acids. This CDR3 reads CASSQAGQGTEAFF. The CDR3 region has the DNA TGCGCCAGCAGCCAAGCGGGACAGGGCACTGAAGCTTTCTTT.

The CDR3 coding sequence is TGTGCCAGCAGTAGCCAGGGGCGAGCCGGGGAGCTGTTTTTT. It is translated as CASSSQGRAGELFF. This chain connects TRBV2 to TRBJ2-2; D perhaps matches TRBD1 (6 bases). Per the germline V gene, CDR1 is SNHLY and CDR2 is FYNNEI. This CDR3 comprises 14 residues. Trimming took off 5 bases at V and 6 bases at J, with 13 bases between the two ends.

This clonotype was counted only a few times. This chain joins TRBV20-1 and TRBJ2-1; D is uncertain. The V end was cut by 2 bases, the J end by 3 bases, with 14 bases between. In germline, CDR1 is DFQATT, CDR2 SNEGSKA (reference sequence). This CDR3 is 15 amino acids long. CDR3 residues: CSARPKGPFYNEQFF. In DNA, the CDR3 is TGCAGTGCTAGACCAAAAGGCCCCTTCTACAATGAGCAGTTCTTC.

About this clonotype: A much larger clone sits a single nucleotide away, making a read error possible. In this CDR3 the conserved last residue, phenylalanine or tryptophan, is missing, so a read error is likely. This chain connects TRBV29-1 to TRBJ2-4; D perhaps matches TRBD1 (6 bases). Germline-derived CDR1 and CDR2 are SQVTM and ANQGSEA. The length of the CDR3 is 15 residues. V shed 4 bases and J shed 1 base, with 14 bases lying between them. The CDR3 sequence is CSVARPRGAKNIQYC. The CDR3 nucleotides read TGCAGCGTTGCTCGCCCAAGGGGGGCCAAAAACATTCAGTACTGC.

A few counts support this clonotype. The chain combines TRBV7-2 with TRBJ1-4; D may be TRBD1 (5 bases). Germline CDR1 SGHTA, CDR2 FQGNSA. The CDR3 totals 15 residues. Trimming took off 4 bases at V and 8 bases at J, with 17 bases between the two ends. Here the CDR3 DNA reads TGTGCCAGCAGCTCCGACGGGGCCCGTCGGGAAAAACTGTTTTTT. It codes for CASSSDGARREKLFF.